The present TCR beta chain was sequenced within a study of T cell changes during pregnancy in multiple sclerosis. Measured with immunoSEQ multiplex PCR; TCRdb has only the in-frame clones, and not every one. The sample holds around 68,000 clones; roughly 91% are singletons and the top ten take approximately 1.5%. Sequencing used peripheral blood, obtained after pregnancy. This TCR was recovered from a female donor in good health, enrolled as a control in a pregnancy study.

Here the CDR3 reads CASSLGPGDYGYTF. CDR3 DNA: TGCGCCAGCAGCTTGGGACCAGGGGACTATGGCTACACCTTC. The chain has TRBV5-1 and TRBJ1-2, with a possible D match to TRBD1 (6 bases). V was clipped by 0 bases and J by 3 bases, with 9 bases between them. The CDR3 spans 14 residues. CDR1 SGHRS and CDR2 YFSETQ come from the germline V gene.